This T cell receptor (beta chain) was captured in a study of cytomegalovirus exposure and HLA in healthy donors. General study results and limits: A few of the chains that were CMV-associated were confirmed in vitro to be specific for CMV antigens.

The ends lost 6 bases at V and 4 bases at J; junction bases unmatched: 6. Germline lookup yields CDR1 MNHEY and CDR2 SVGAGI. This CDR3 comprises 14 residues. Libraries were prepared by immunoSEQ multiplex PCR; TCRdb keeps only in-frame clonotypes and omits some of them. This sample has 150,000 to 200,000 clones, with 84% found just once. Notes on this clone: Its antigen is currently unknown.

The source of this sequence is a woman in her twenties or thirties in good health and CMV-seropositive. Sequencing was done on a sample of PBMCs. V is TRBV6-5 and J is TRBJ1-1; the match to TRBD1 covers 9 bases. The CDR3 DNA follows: TGTGCCAGCAGATCCGGGACAGGGTTCACTGAAGCTTTCTTT. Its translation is CASRSGTGFTEAFF.